One and the same sample provided the 15 T cell receptor beta chains below, sequenced in a study of blood T cell repertoires in COVID-19. Produced via immunoSEQ multiplex PCR; TCRdb's table is partial and in-frame only. Here the sample spans nearly 100,000 clones, approximately 86% being singletons. Sequencing was carried out using peripheral blood. These receptors all stem from a man older than 75 with acute or convalescent COVID-19.

This clone was detected only once. The chain joins TRBV27 to TRBJ1-5, with 7 bases lining up with TRBD1. V trimming: 5 bases; J trimming: 4 bases; junction bases outside the gene matches: 14. Looked up from germline, CDR1 is MNHEY and CDR2 is SMNVEV (reference sequence). This CDR3 spans 17 amino acids. In DNA form, the CDR3 reads TGTGCCAGCAGTGGTAGACAGGGCGGGTTCCCAAATCAGCCCCAGCATTTT. This encodes CASSGRQGGFPNQPQHF.

This clone was found a few times. The gene calls are TRBV10-3 and TRBJ1-1, with TRBD1 identical over 12 bases. Germline V gives CDR1 ENHRY, CDR2 SYGVKD. CDR3 length equals 16 residues. V lost 7 bases and J lost 3; bases outside the gene matches: 9. CDR3 coding DNA: TGTGCCATCATGGGGGACAGGGGGCACGGGGACACTGAAGCTTTCTTT. Encoded protein: CAIMGDRGHGDTEAFF.

This clone was counted a single time. V usage is TRBV28 and J usage is TRBJ2-5, with a possible D match to TRBD1 (6 bases). Per the germline V gene, CDR1 is MDHEN and CDR2 is SYDVKM. Between the trimmed V and J ends, which lost 5 bases and 6 bases, there was a span of 16 bases. CDR3 size: 14 residues. The CDR3 DNA follows: TGTGCCAGCAGTACAGACAGGCGTGCTAAGACCCAGTACTTC. Protein: CASSTDRRAKTQYF.

The rearrangement links TRBV7-3 to TRBJ2-2; a weak D match, TRBD1 (6 bases). The germline CDR1 and CDR2 sequences are SGHTA and FQGTGA. V dropped 8 bases and J dropped 0 bases, with 7 bases sitting between them. CDR3 length: 13 amino acids. CDR3 sequence (DNA): TGTGCCAGCGGACAGCCGAACACCGGGGAGCTGTTTTTT. The encoded protein is CASGQPNTGELFF.

As concerns this clone: The CDR3 ends on some other residue instead of the conserved phenylalanine or tryptophan, so this is likely a read error. The limits of the CDR3 on the DNA are not certain, so only TCRdb's listed CDR3 is given. This chain connects TRBV21-1 to TRBJ2-4; the table assigns TRBD1, which was not confirmed against the DNA. TRBV21-1 is a known pseudogene. The CDR3 spans 9 residues, counting both ends. The CDR3: CAITIQSVI.

The chain is built from TRBV10-3 and TRBJ2-7, with 8 bases matching TRBD2. With V trimmed by 2 bases and J by 5 bases, 8 bases remained unmatched. The CDR3 spans 15 residues. Germline V gives CDR1 ENHRY, CDR2 SYGVKD. CDR3 region: CAISETSGPPHEQYF. The CDR3 nucleotides read TGTGCCATCAGTGAGACTAGCGGACCACCTCACGAGCAGTACTTC.

This chain connects TRBV6-5 to TRBJ1-3; D uncertain. The germline gives CDR1 MNHEY, CDR2 SVGAGI. The V and J ends lost 7 bases and 0 bases respectively, with 13 bases between them. This CDR3 region has 15 residues. In DNA form, the CDR3 reads TGTGCCAGCACCCGGACTGCCTTCTCTGGAAACACCATATATTTT. Protein: CASTRTAFSGNTIYF.

This clone was counted between two and nine times. The J gene is TRBJ1-5, the V gene TRBV6-1; TRBD1 aligns across 7 bases. The length of the CDR3 is 19 residues. CDR1 is MNHNS, CDR2 SASEGT, per germline. The V and J ends lost 1 base and 2 bases, in that order; junction bases with no gene match: 14. DNA for the CDR3: TGTGCCAGCAGTGAAGTTGGAGGGGGCTTGGGCTGGGGCAATCAGCCCCAGCATTTT. Protein sequence: CASSEVGGGLGWGNQPQHF.

The chain combines TRBV14 with TRBJ2-1; D is ambiguous. Trimming stripped 0 bases from V and 6 bases from J, with 15 bases between. Looked up from germline, CDR1 is SGHDN and CDR2 is FVKESK. The CDR3 consists of 16 residues. CDR3 nucleotide sequence: TGTGCCAGCAGCCAAGATTTGGGCCAGGTCAGCAATGAGCAGTTCTTC. This sequence encodes CASSQDLGQVSNEQFF.

The table lists this clone with a count of one. For the CDR3, the DNA is TGCAGCGTTTACAGGCGGGAGATGGACGATGGCGATGAGCAGTTCTTC. Translated: CSVYRREMDDGDEQFF. V gene TRBV29-1 combines with J gene TRBJ2-1; 7 nucleotides align to TRBD2. The CDR3 consists of 16 residues. V trimming: 5 bases; J trimming: 8 bases; junction bases outside the gene matches: 18. Germline V CDR1 and CDR2: SQVTM, ANQGSEA.

The chain has TRBV6-5 and TRBJ1-2; 8 bases match TRBD1. This CDR3 has 13 residues. Germline values: CDR1 MNHEY, CDR2 SVGAGI. J gave up 8 bases and V 2 bases, and 4 bases lay outside the gene matches. The CDR3 nucleotides are TGTGCCAGCAGTTACCCAGGGGGCGGCGGCTACACCTTC. Encoded protein: CASSYPGGGGYTF.

The chain combines TRBV7-2 with TRBJ2-7, with 13 bases identical to TRBD2. Germline V CDR1 and CDR2: SGHTA, FQGNSA. The CDR3 has 16 amino acids. Losses at the gene ends were 5 bases for V and 1 base for J; bases not matched to a gene: 5. The CDR3 loop is CASSHKGLAGSYEQYF. In DNA, the CDR3 is TGTGCCAGCAGCCACAAGGGACTAGCGGGATCCTACGAGCAGTACTTC.

This chain links TRBV6-5 with TRBJ2-7; 7 nucleotides match TRBD2. Unmatched junction bases numbered 5, after V lost 8 bases and J lost 1 base. The CDR3 consists of 13 residues. CDR1 and CDR2 (germline): MNHEY, SVGAGI. In DNA, the CDR3 is TGTGCCAGCTCTAGCGGACGTTCCTACGAGCAGTACTTC. Encoded protein: CASSSGRSYEQYF.

The rearrangement uses TRBV25-1 and TRBJ1-3; D is perhaps TRBD1 (6 bases). Germline CDR1 and CDR2: MGHDK and SYGVNS. The CDR3 is 16 residues long. Trimming cost V 2 bases and J 0 bases, with 11 bases left between them. The CDR3 region has the DNA TGTGCCAGCAGTGAAGCAGGGGTCGTCTCTGGAAACACCATATATTTT. Encoded protein: CASSEAGVVSGNTIYF.

This chain joins TRBV6-9 and TRBJ2-4; unclear D gene. CDR1 and CDR2 (germline): MNHGY, SVAAGI. The V and J ends lost 4 bases and 0 bases respectively, with 16 bases between them. This CDR3 is built from 17 residues. The CDR3 DNA reads TGTGCCAGCAGTTCGGGTGAAGCGCCGGGAGCCAAAAACATTCAGTACTTC. Its translation: CASSSGEAPGAKNIQYF.